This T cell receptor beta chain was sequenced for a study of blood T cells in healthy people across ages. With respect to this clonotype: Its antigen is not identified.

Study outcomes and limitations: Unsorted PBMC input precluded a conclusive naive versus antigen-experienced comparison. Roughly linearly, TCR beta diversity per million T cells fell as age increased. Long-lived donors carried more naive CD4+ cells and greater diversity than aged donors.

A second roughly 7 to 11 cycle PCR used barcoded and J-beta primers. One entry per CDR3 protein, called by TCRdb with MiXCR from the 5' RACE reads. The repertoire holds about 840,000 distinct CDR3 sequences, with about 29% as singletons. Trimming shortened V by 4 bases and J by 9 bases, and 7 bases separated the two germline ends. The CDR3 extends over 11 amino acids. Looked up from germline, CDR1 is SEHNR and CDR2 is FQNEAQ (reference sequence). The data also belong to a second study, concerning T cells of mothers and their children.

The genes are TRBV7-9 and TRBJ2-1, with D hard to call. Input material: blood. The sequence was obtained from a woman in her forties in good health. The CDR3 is CASSSDTEQFF. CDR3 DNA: TGTGCCAGCAGCTCCGACACTGAGCAGTTCTTC.